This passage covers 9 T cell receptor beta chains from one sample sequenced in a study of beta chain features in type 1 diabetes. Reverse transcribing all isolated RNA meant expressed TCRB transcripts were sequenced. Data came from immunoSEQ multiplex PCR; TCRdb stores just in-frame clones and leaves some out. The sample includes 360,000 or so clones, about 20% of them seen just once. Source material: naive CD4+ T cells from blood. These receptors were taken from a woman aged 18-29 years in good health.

CDR3 coding DNA: TGCGCCAGCAGCCACTTTGCGCGAAGCTCCTACAATGAGCAGTTCTTC. This translates into CASSHFARSSYNEQFF. This chain links TRBV4-1 with TRBJ2-1, with D hard to call. V was trimmed by 3 bases and J by 0 bases, leaving 12 bases between them. There are 16 residues in the CDR3. The V gene's germline CDR1 is MGHRA and CDR2 YSYEKL.

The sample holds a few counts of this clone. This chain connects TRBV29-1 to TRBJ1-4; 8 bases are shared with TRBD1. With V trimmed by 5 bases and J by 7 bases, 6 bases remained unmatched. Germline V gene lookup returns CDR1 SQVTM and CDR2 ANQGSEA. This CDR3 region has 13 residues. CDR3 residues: CSVRTGSGEKLFF. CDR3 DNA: TGCAGCGTTCGGACAGGGTCGGGTGAAAAACTGTTTTTT.

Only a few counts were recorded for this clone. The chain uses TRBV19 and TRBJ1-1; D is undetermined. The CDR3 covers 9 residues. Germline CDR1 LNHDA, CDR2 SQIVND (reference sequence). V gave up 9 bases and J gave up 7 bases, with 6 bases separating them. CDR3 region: CASGDEAFF. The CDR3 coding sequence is TGTGCCAGCGGAGATGAAGCTTTCTTT.

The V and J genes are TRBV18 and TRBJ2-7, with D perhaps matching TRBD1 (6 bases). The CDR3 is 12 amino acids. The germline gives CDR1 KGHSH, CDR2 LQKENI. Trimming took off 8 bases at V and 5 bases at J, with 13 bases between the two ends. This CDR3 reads CASAFAGDEQYF. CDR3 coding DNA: TGTGCCAGCGCATTCGCAGGGGACGAGCAGTACTTC.

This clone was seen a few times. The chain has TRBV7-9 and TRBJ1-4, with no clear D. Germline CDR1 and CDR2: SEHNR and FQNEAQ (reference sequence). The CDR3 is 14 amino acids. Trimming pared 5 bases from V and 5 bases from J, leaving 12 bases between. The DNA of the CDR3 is TGTGCCAGCAGCCGAGTAGCGGGGAATGAAAAACTGTTTTTT. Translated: CASSRVAGNEKLFF.

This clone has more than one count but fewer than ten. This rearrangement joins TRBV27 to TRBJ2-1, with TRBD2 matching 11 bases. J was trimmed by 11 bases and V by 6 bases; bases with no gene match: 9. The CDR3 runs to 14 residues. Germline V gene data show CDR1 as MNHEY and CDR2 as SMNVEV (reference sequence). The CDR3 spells CASSLDRLAGKQFF. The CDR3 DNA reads TGTGCCAGCAGCTTGGACCGACTAGCGGGAAAGCAGTTCTTC.

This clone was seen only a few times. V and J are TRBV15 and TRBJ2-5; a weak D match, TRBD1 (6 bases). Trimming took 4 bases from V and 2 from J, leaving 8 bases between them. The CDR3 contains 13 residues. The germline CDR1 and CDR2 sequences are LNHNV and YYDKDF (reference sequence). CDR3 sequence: CATSTGQQETQYF. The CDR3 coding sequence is TGTGCCACCAGCACCGGACAGCAAGAGACCCAGTACTTC.

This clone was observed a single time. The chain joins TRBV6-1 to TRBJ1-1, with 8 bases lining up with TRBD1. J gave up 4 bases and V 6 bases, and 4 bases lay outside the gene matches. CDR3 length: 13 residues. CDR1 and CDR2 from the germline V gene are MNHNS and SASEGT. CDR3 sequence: CASSTGGRTEAFF. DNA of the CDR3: TGTGCCAGCAGCACAGGGGGTCGCACTGAAGCTTTCTTT.

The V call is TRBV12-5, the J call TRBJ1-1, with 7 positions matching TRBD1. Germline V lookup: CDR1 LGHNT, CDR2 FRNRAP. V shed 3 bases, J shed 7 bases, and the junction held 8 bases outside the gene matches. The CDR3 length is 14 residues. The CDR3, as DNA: TGTGCTAGTGGTTTTGGGACAGCATTCAGTGAAGCTTTCTTT. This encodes CASGFGTAFSEAFF.